The rows below give T cell receptor beta chains drawn from one sample of a study of blood T cell repertoires in COVID-19. Generated by immunoSEQ multiplex PCR, the TCRdb table keeps only in-frame clones and is missing some. The repertoire holds some 150,000 clones, with around 85% as singletons. Material for sequencing was peripheral blood. These receptors all stem from a woman aged 40 to 49 with active or convalescent COVID-19. Each CDR3 is given with its conserved first and last residue.

TRBJ2-7 TRBV7-2 CASSQSGEQYF
TRBJ1-5 TRBV27 CASSKQGRRNQPQHF
TRBJ1-2 TRBV9 CASSVDQGRNYGYTF
TRBJ1-1 TRBV27 CASSPWDRLMNTEAFF
TRBJ1-4 TRBV12-2 CASRLAVQGWGTNEKLFF
TRBJ1-5 TRBV6-6 CASSSTGQGLWKPQHF
TRBJ1-3 TRBV4-2 CASSQDRIPGEGDTIYF
TRBJ2-7 TRBV18 CASSPVEREDYEQYF
TRBJ1-1 TRBV3-1/TRBV3-2 CASSYPRVREQGNTEAFF
TRBJ1-2 TRBV29-1 CSVSYRDRESYTF
TRBJ2-7 TRBV10-1 CASSEQRTAFYEQYF
TRBJ2-2 TRBV15 CATSRDPGLNTGELFF
TRBJ1-5 TRBV6-5 CASSYSQGWNQPQHF
TRBJ2-3 TRBV18 CASSRNGQGTDTQYF
TRBJ2-3 TRBV5-1 CASSFEGPGGLDTQYF
TRBJ2-7 TRBV28 CASSPTINPGLIYEQYF
TRBJ2-1 TRBV2 CASSPGTGGGSYNEQFF
TRBJ2-4 TRBV21-1 CASSKVTRVAKNIQYF
TRBJ1-5 TRBV7-9 CASSRNEVQPQHF
TRBJ2-1 TRBV10-2 CASSDVFRTSVNEQFF
TRBJ2-3 TRBV4-1 CASSPRDLLSTDTQYF
TRBJ2-7 TRBV29-1 CSVEWEQGGDEQYF
TRBJ1-3 TRBV6-5 CASSYKTGTGLDTIYF
TRBJ1-4 TRBV4-1 CASSVDRGMANEKLFF
TRBJ2-3 TRBV10-3 CAMSPGGLRWSDTQYF
TRBJ2-2 TRBV27 CASSLRPPGVEFGAGELFF
TRBJ1-2 TRBV7-2 CASSLDPGGLYGYTF
TRBJ2-1 TRBV27 CASRNLGTGAYNEQFF
TRBJ1-2 TRBV18 CASSPTGQTIVGYTF
TRBJ1-1 TRBV9 CASSVGHTSMNTEAFF
TRBJ1-5 TRBV4-1 CASSPPGQGNQPQHF
TRBJ2-6 TRBV6-5 CASSLTVSGANVLTF
TRBJ1-2 TRBV18 CASSPPGGALYGYTF